This T cell receptor (beta chain) was documented in a study of control samples from healthy donors and cancer patients. The V gene end was trimmed by 3 bases and the J gene end by 2 bases; junction bases not matched to a gene: 6. The V gene's germline CDR1 is SGHTA and CDR2 FQGNSA. The CDR3 is 15 amino acids. Data came from immunoSEQ multiplex PCR; TCRdb stores just in-frame clones and leaves some out. There are fewer than 110,000 clones in the sample; approximately 90% occur only once, and approximately 20% lies in the top ten. The V gene is TRBV7-2, the J gene TRBJ2-5; 7 bases agree with TRBD2. The TCR was taken from a man in his fifties or sixties with lung cancer. Source material: PBMCs. CDR3 amino acids: CASSFLGGGQETQYF. The CDR3 bases are TGTGCCAGCAGCTTTCTGGGGGGGGGACAAGAGACCCAGTACTTC.